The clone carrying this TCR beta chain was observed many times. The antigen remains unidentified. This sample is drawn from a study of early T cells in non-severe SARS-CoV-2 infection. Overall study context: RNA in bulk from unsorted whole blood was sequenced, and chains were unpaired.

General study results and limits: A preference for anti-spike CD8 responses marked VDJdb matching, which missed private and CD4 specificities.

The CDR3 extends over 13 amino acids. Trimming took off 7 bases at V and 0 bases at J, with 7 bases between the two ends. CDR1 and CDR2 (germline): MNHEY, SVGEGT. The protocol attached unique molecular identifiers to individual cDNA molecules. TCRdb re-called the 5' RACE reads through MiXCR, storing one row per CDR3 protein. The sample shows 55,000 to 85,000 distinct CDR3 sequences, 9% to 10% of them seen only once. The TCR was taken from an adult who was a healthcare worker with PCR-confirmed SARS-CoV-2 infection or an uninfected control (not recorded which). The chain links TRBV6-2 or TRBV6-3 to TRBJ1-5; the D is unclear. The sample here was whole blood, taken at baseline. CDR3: CASKWDSNQPQHF. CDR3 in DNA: TGTGCCAGCAAATGGGATAGCAATCAGCCCCAGCATTTT.